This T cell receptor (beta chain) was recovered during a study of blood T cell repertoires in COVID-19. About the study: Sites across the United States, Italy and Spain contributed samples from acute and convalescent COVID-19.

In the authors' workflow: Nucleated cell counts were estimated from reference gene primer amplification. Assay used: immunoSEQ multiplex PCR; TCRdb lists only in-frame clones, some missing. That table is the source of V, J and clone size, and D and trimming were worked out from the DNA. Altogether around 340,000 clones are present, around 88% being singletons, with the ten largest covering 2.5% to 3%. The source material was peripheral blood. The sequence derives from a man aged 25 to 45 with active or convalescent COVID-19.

In nucleotides, the CDR3 is TGTGCCAGCAGTTACTCGAGCGGCAGGAGCATCTACGAGCAGTACTTC. Translated, it gives CASSYSSGRSIYEQYF. The chain links TRBV6-5 to TRBJ2-7; D possibly corresponds to TRBD2 (5 bases). V lost 0 bases, J lost 3 bases, and 15 bases lay in between. CDR1 MNHEY and CDR2 SVGAGI come from the germline V gene. This CDR3 is built from 16 residues.